The rows below give T cell receptor beta chains drawn from one sample of a study of T cell responses to AZD1222 COVID-19 vaccine. Profiling relied on immunoSEQ multiplex PCR, and the TCRdb table lists in-frame clones only, not all of them. This table holds over 130,000 clones, 85% to 95% found once. The sample here was peripheral blood, taken on day 0 of AZD1222 vaccination. The receptors shown here come from an adult in good health. Each CDR3 is given with its conserved first and last residue. Fields, in order: CDR3 length, J gene, clone size, V gene, D gene, CDR3 DNA, CDR3 protein. A D gene is named only where the DNA matches it firmly. The size of a clone is reported for some rows only, either as once, few or many, or as a class for expanded clones.

len: 17
j_gene: TRBJ2-1
abundance: -
v_gene: TRBV3-1/TRBV3-2
d_gene: TRBD2
CDR3nt: TGTGCCAGCAGCCAAGATTCTTCGGGGGGGCGCTACAATGAGCAGTTCTTC
CDR3aa: CASSQDSSGGRYNEQFF

len: 14
j_gene: TRBJ1-1
abundance: once
v_gene: TRBV3-1/TRBV3-2
d_gene: TRBD1
CDR3nt: TGTGCCAGCAGCCCGAATCACAGGGGGACTGAAGCTTTCTTT
CDR3aa: CASSPNHRGTEAFF

len: 14
j_gene: TRBJ1-3
abundance: -
v_gene: TRBV6-1
d_gene: -
CDR3nt: TGTGCCAGCAGTGAATCGGGCTCTGGAAACACCATATATTTT
CDR3aa: CASSESGSGNTIYF

len: 14
j_gene: TRBJ2-3
abundance: -
v_gene: TRBV18
d_gene: -
CDR3nt: TGTGCCAGCTCGTCGAGCGTAGGCACAGATACGCAGTATTTT
CDR3aa: CASSSSVGTDTQYF

len: 16
j_gene: TRBJ2-5
abundance: -
v_gene: TRBV4-1
d_gene: -
CDR3nt: TGCGCCAGCAGCCAAGGCACCTTTGGGGGTGGGGAGACCCAGTACTTC
CDR3aa: CASSQGTFGGGETQYF

len: 14
j_gene: TRBJ2-1
abundance: -
v_gene: TRBV11-2
d_gene: TRBD2
CDR3nt: TGTGCCAGCAGCCTCGGGGGGGGCCACAATGAGCAGTTCTTC
CDR3aa: CASSLGGGHNEQFF

len: 14
j_gene: TRBJ1-6
abundance: -
v_gene: TRBV11-2
d_gene: -
CDR3nt: TGTGCCAGCAGCTCGACAGTAGTATTAGATTCCCTCCACTTT
CDR3aa: CASSSTVVLDSLHF

len: 17
j_gene: TRBJ1-2
abundance: few
v_gene: TRBV19
d_gene: TRBD1
CDR3nt: TGTGCCAGTAGTATGGACGTCGGGACAGGGGGAAATTATGGCTACACCTTC
CDR3aa: CASSMDVGTGGNYGYTF

len: 14
j_gene: TRBJ1-6
abundance: -
v_gene: TRBV6-5
d_gene: TRBD1
CDR3nt: TGTGCCAGCAGAGGGACAGGACGCGTTTCACCCCTCCACTTT
CDR3aa: CASRGTGRVSPLHF

len: 18
j_gene: TRBJ2-1
abundance: -
v_gene: TRBV7-2
d_gene: TRBD2
CDR3nt: TGTGCCAGCAGCTCAGGTGGGGGACTAGCGGTAATTTACAATGAGCAGTTCTTC
CDR3aa: CASSSGGGLAVIYNEQFF

len: 15
j_gene: TRBJ1-3
abundance: -
v_gene: TRBV4-1
d_gene: -
CDR3nt: TGCGCCAGCAGCCGAAGGACTGATGGGGAGAACACCATATATTTT
CDR3aa: CASSRRTDGENTIYF

len: 14
j_gene: TRBJ1-1
abundance: once
v_gene: TRBV2
d_gene: -
CDR3nt: TGTGCCAGCAGGGGGAATATTATGAACACTGAAGCTTTCTTT
CDR3aa: CASRGNIMNTEAFF

len: 16
j_gene: TRBJ1-5
abundance: -
v_gene: TRBV18
d_gene: TRBD1
CDR3nt: TGTGCCAGCTCATCCCGGGACAGGGGGAGTAGGCAGCCCCAGCATTTT
CDR3aa: CASSSRDRGSRQPQHF

len: 13
j_gene: TRBJ1-5
abundance: -
v_gene: TRBV3-1/TRBV3-2
d_gene: -
CDR3nt: TGTGCCAGCAGCCAAGAAGATGGGGGGCCCCAGCATTTT
CDR3aa: CASSQEDGGPQHF

len: 17
j_gene: TRBJ2-1
abundance: -
v_gene: TRBV2
d_gene: -
CDR3nt: TGTGCCAGCAGACCACCTCAGGGCCCCCAACTACAATCTGAGCAGTTCTTC
CDR3aa: CASRPPQGPQLQSEQFF

len: 15
j_gene: TRBJ1-1
abundance: -
v_gene: TRBV5-8
d_gene: TRBD1
CDR3nt: TGTGCCAGCAGCTTTCAGGGGGCGAAGGACACTGAAGCTTTCTTT
CDR3aa: CASSFQGAKDTEAFF

len: 13
j_gene: TRBJ2-2
abundance: few
v_gene: TRBV2
d_gene: -
CDR3nt: TGTGCCAGCTGCATACAGCACACCGGGGAGCTGTTTTTT
CDR3aa: CASCIQHTGELFF

len: 16
j_gene: TRBJ1-1
abundance: once
v_gene: TRBV6-2/TRBV6-3
d_gene: TRBD1
CDR3nt: TGTGCCAGCAGTTACCCTACAGGGGAGTGGGACACTGAAGCTTTCTTT
CDR3aa: CASSYPTGEWDTEAFF

len: 13
j_gene: TRBJ1-2
abundance: -
v_gene: TRBV12-3/TRBV12-4
d_gene: -
CDR3nt: TGTGCCAGCGCAGCAACGGCGGACTATGGCTACACCTTC
CDR3aa: CASAATADYGYTF

len: 14
j_gene: TRBJ1-2
abundance: -
v_gene: TRBV4-1
d_gene: -
CDR3nt: TGCGCCAGCAGCCAATATAAGGGCATTGATGGCTACACCTTC
CDR3aa: CASSQYKGIDGYTF

len: 16
j_gene: TRBJ2-1
abundance: -
v_gene: TRBV7-6
d_gene: -
CDR3nt: TGTGCCAGCAGCTTAATGCGAGGGGAAGTGGGTAATGAGCAGTTCTTC
CDR3aa: CASSLMRGEVGNEQFF

len: 12
j_gene: TRBJ1-4
abundance: -
v_gene: TRBV6-2/TRBV6-3
d_gene: TRBD1
CDR3nt: TGTGCCAGCAGTATCCGGGACAGCAAACTGTTTTTT
CDR3aa: CASSIRDSKLFF

len: 15
j_gene: TRBJ2-3
abundance: -
v_gene: TRBV24-1
d_gene: TRBD2
CDR3nt: TGTGCCACCAGTTGGGGCGGGGGGTTTTCGGATACGCAGTATTTT
CDR3aa: CATSWGGGFSDTQYF

len: 16
j_gene: TRBJ2-1
abundance: once
v_gene: TRBV18
d_gene: -
CDR3nt: TGTGCCAGCTCACCACCCTCCGGACTGAGGATTGGTGAGCAGTTCTTC
CDR3aa: CASSPPSGLRIGEQFF

len: 16
j_gene: TRBJ2-2
abundance: -
v_gene: TRBV9
d_gene: TRBD2
CDR3nt: TGTGCCAGCAGCTCCCATAGCGGGGGGGCCTCCGGGGAGCTGTTTTTT
CDR3aa: CASSSHSGGASGELFF

len: 16
j_gene: TRBJ1-2
abundance: -
v_gene: TRBV18
d_gene: TRBD1
CDR3nt: TGTGCCAGCTCACCCTCGGGACAGGGGGCAGTCTATGGCTACACCTTC
CDR3aa: CASSPSGQGAVYGYTF

len: 14
j_gene: TRBJ2-1
abundance: once
v_gene: TRBV2
d_gene: -
CDR3nt: TGTGCCAGCACTGGGAGTTTATCCTACAATGAGCAGTTCTTC
CDR3aa: CASTGSLSYNEQFF

len: 14
j_gene: TRBJ1-1
abundance: -
v_gene: TRBV7-8
d_gene: -
CDR3nt: TGTGCCAGCAGCTCGACGGGGGTTGCCACTGAAGCTTTCTTT
CDR3aa: CASSSTGVATEAFF

len: 13
j_gene: TRBJ2-3
abundance: once
v_gene: TRBV9
d_gene: TRBD1
CDR3nt: TGTGCCAGCAGCATGGACAGGGGAGATACGCAGTATTTT
CDR3aa: CASSMDRGDTQYF

len: 14
j_gene: TRBJ1-5
abundance: -
v_gene: TRBV10-1
d_gene: -
CDR3nt: TGCGCCAGCAGTGGGGGGAAGGGGAATCAGCCCCAGCATTTT
CDR3aa: CASSGGKGNQPQHF

len: 15
j_gene: TRBJ1-1
abundance: -
v_gene: TRBV5-1
d_gene: -
CDR3nt: TGCGCCAGCAGCTCAACAGGGTTAATGAACACTGAAGCTTTCTTT
CDR3aa: CASSSTGLMNTEAFF

len: 17
j_gene: TRBJ1-2
abundance: -
v_gene: TRBV27
d_gene: TRBD1
CDR3nt: TGTGCCAGCAGTTTAATGGACAGGGGGCGGGGTGCGTTCGGCTACACCTTC
CDR3aa: CASSLMDRGRGAFGYTF

len: 13
j_gene: TRBJ1-6
abundance: -
v_gene: TRBV19
d_gene: -
CDR3nt: TGTGCCAGTACTAGGGGGGGTAATTCACCCCTCCACTTT
CDR3aa: CASTRGGNSPLHF

len: 18
j_gene: TRBJ2-3
abundance: -
v_gene: TRBV4-1
d_gene: TRBD2
CDR3nt: TGCGCCAGCAGCAGTGACCCATGGCCTAGCGGGAGCACAGATACGCAGTATTTT
CDR3aa: CASSSDPWPSGSTDTQYF

len: 11
j_gene: TRBJ1-2
abundance: -
v_gene: TRBV9
d_gene: -
CDR3nt: TGTGCCAGCAGCGACCCCGGGGGCTACACCTTC
CDR3aa: CASSDPGGYTF

len: 13
j_gene: TRBJ1-1
abundance: once
v_gene: TRBV25-1
d_gene: -
CDR3nt: TGTGCCAGCAGTACCCGGTGGGCCACTGAAGCTTTCTTT
CDR3aa: CASSTRWATEAFF

len: 13
j_gene: TRBJ2-3
abundance: -
v_gene: TRBV4-1
d_gene: -
CDR3nt: TGCGCCAGCAGGACCCCCCAAGCAGATACGCAGTATTTT
CDR3aa: CASRTPQADTQYF

len: 17
j_gene: TRBJ1-4
abundance: -
v_gene: TRBV18
d_gene: TRBD1
CDR3nt: TGTGCCAGCTCACCGGTTGTCGGGACAGGGGGAAATGAAAAACTGTTTTTT
CDR3aa: CASSPVVGTGGNEKLFF

len: 11
j_gene: TRBJ1-5
abundance: -
v_gene: TRBV28
d_gene: -
CDR3nt: TGTGCCAGCGGGCCGAATCAGCCCCAGCATTTT
CDR3aa: CASGPNQPQHF

len: 13
j_gene: TRBJ1-1
abundance: -
v_gene: TRBV18
d_gene: -
CDR3nt: TGTGCCAGCTCAAGGGGTATGAACACTGAAGCTTTCTTT
CDR3aa: CASSRGMNTEAFF

len: 17
j_gene: TRBJ2-2
abundance: -
v_gene: TRBV7-3
d_gene: -
CDR3nt: TGTGCCAGCAGCTTACTCAACCCGGGACCGAACACCGGGGAGCTGTTTTTT
CDR3aa: CASSLLNPGPNTGELFF

len: 18
j_gene: TRBJ1-2
abundance: -
v_gene: TRBV5-4
d_gene: TRBD1
CDR3nt: TGTGCCAGCAGCAGGGGGCCGGGACAGGGGGCCAGGGACTATGGCTACACCTTC
CDR3aa: CASSRGPGQGARDYGYTF

len: 13
j_gene: TRBJ2-2
abundance: -
v_gene: TRBV2
d_gene: TRBD2
CDR3nt: TGTGCCAGTCTAGCGGGGGGGACCGGGGAGCTGTTTTTT
CDR3aa: CASLAGGTGELFF

len: 16
j_gene: TRBJ1-2
abundance: -
v_gene: TRBV6-5
d_gene: -
CDR3nt: TGTGCCAGCAGTTACTCGTGGCGACTCCACAACTATGGCTACACCTTC
CDR3aa: CASSYSWRLHNYGYTF

len: 17
j_gene: TRBJ2-3
abundance: -
v_gene: TRBV6-2/TRBV6-3
d_gene: TRBD2
CDR3nt: TGTGCCAGCAGTTACTCGGGACTAGCGGGGGCCGGAGATACGCAGTATTTT
CDR3aa: CASSYSGLAGAGDTQYF

len: 14
j_gene: TRBJ2-5
abundance: -
v_gene: TRBV9
d_gene: TRBD2
CDR3nt: TGTGCCAGCAGCGTCGGACTAGTCGGTGAGACCCAGTACTTC
CDR3aa: CASSVGLVGETQYF

len: 15
j_gene: TRBJ1-2
abundance: -
v_gene: TRBV3-1/TRBV3-2
d_gene: -
CDR3nt: TGTGCCAGCAGCCCATATGACAGGACTAACTATGGCTACACCTTC
CDR3aa: CASSPYDRTNYGYTF

len: 15
j_gene: TRBJ2-1
abundance: -
v_gene: TRBV19
d_gene: TRBD2
CDR3nt: TGTGCCAGTAGTATAGGACTAGCGGGAGCCAATGAGCAGTTCTTC
CDR3aa: CASSIGLAGANEQFF

len: 14
j_gene: TRBJ1-6
abundance: once
v_gene: TRBV11-2
d_gene: -
CDR3nt: TGTGCCAGCAGCTTAGAATTCTCGGGGTCACCCCTCCACTTT
CDR3aa: CASSLEFSGSPLHF

len: 15
j_gene: TRBJ1-3
abundance: -
v_gene: TRBV5-6
d_gene: TRBD1
CDR3nt: TGTGCCAGCAGCTCTACAGGGGGCTCTGGAAACACCATATATTTT
CDR3aa: CASSSTGGSGNTIYF

len: 16
j_gene: TRBJ2-1
abundance: -
v_gene: TRBV11-2
d_gene: -
CDR3nt: TGTGCCAGCAGCCGCGAGTGGGAGGTGGGTTACAATGAGCAGTTCTTC
CDR3aa: CASSREWEVGYNEQFF

len: 13
j_gene: TRBJ2-1
abundance: -
v_gene: TRBV4-2
d_gene: -
CDR3nt: TGTGCCAGCAGCCAAGAGTTCTACAATGAGCAGTTCTTC
CDR3aa: CASSQEFYNEQFF

len: 17
j_gene: TRBJ2-2
abundance: -
v_gene: TRBV15
d_gene: -
CDR3nt: TGTGCCACCAGCAGAGATTACAGATCCGCGAACACCGGGGAGCTGTTTTTT
CDR3aa: CATSRDYRSANTGELFF

len: 14
j_gene: TRBJ1-5
abundance: -
v_gene: TRBV19
d_gene: -
CDR3nt: TGTGCCAGTAGTATTGGCCTCACCAATCAGCCCCAGCATTTT
CDR3aa: CASSIGLTNQPQHF

len: 15
j_gene: TRBJ2-5
abundance: once
v_gene: TRBV7-9
d_gene: TRBD1
CDR3nt: TGTGCCAGCAGCCCACGGGGACAGGGCCTAGAGACCCAGTACTTC
CDR3aa: CASSPRGQGLETQYF

len: 12
j_gene: TRBJ2-2
abundance: few
v_gene: TRBV7-9
d_gene: -
CDR3nt: TGTGCCAGCAGCCCTCACACCGGGGAGCTGTTTTTT
CDR3aa: CASSPHTGELFF

len: 16
j_gene: TRBJ1-4
abundance: -
v_gene: TRBV5-8
d_gene: TRBD1
CDR3nt: TGTGCCAGCAGAACCGGGACAGGGTTGTTGGATGAAAAACTGTTTTTT
CDR3aa: CASRTGTGLLDEKLFF

len: 14
j_gene: TRBJ1-1
abundance: -
v_gene: TRBV18
d_gene: -
CDR3nt: TGTGCCAGCTCACACTCAGGGACCAACACTGAAGCTTTCTTT
CDR3aa: CASSHSGTNTEAFF

len: 13
j_gene: TRBJ1-1
abundance: -
v_gene: TRBV6-6
d_gene: -
CDR3nt: TGTGCCAGCAGTTACGGTCTTGACACTGAAGCTTTCTTT
CDR3aa: CASSYGLDTEAFF